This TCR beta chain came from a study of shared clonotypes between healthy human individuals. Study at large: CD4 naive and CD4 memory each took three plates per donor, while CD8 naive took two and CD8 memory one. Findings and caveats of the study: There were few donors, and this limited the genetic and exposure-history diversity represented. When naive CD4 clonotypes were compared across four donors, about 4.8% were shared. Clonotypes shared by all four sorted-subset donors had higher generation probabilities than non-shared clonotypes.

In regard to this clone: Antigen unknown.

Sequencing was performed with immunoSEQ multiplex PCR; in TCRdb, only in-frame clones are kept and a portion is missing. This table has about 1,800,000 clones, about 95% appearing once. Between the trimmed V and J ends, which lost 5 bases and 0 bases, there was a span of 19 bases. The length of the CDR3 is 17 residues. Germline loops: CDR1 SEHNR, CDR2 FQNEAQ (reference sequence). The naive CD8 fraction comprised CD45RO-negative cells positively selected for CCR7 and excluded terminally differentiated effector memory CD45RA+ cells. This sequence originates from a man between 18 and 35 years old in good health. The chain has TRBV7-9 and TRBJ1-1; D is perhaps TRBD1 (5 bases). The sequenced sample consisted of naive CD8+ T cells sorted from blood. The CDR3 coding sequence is TGTGCCAGCAGCGGTTCCCAGGGTACCGACATGAACACTGAAGCTTTCTTT. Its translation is CASSGSQGTDMNTEAFF.